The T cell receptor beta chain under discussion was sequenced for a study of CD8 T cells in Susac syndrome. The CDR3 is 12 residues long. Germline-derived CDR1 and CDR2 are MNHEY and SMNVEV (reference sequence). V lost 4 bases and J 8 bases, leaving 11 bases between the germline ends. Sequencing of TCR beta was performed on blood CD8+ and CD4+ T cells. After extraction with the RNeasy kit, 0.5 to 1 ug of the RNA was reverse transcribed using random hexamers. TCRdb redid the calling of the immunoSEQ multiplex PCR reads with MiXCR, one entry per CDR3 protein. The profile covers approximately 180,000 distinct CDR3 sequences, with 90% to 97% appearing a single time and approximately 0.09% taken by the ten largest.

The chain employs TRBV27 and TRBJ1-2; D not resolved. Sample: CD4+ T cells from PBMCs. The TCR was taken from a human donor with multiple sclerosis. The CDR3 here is CASSSVGGGYTF. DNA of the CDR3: TGTGCCAGCAGTTCAGTAGGCGGGGGCTACACCTTC.